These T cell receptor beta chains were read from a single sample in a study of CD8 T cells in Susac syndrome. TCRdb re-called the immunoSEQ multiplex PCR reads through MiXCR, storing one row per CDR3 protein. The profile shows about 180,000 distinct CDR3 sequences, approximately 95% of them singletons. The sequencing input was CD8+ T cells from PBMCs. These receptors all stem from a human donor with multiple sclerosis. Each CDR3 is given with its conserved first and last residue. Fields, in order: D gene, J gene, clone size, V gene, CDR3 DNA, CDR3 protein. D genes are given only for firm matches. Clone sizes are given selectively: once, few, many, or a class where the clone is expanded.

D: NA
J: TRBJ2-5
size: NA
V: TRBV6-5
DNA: TGTGCCAGCAGTTACCCCGCCTGGACAGATCAAGAGACCCAGTACTTC
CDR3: CASSYPAWTDQETQYF

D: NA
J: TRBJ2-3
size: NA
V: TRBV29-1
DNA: TGCAGCGTTGCCGGCACAGATACGCAGTATTTT
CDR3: CSVAGTDTQYF

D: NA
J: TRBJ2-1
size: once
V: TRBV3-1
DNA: TGTGCCAGCAGCCAACAGGGTCTACTAGCCCATGTTTCCCATGAGCAGTTCTTC
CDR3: CASSQQGLLAHVSHEQFF

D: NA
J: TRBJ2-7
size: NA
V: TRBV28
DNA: TGTGCCAGCACGCCATACCGGACTACCGCACGCGAGCAGTACTTC
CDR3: CASTPYRTTAREQYF

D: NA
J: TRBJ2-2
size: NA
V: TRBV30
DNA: TGTGCCTGGAGTATAAGGGTGGATGCGAACACCGGGGAGCTGTTTTTT
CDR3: CAWSIRVDANTGELFF

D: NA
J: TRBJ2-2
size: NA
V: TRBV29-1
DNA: TGCAGCGGGTGGGGAGGCGCCGGGGAGCTGTTTTTT
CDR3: CSGWGGAGELFF

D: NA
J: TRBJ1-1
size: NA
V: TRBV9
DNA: TGTGCCAGCAGCGTCCTGGGTCTCCAGGACACTGAAGCTTTCTTT
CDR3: CASSVLGLQDTEAFF

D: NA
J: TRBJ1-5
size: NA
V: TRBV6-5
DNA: TGTGCCAGCATATCCGGGGCTCTGAATCAGCCCCAGCATTTT
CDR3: CASISGALNQPQHF

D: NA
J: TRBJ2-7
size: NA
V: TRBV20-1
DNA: TGCAGTGCTAGGCGACAGGCCTCCTACGAGCAGTACTTC
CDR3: CSARRQASYEQYF

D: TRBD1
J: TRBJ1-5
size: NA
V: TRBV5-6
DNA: TGTGCCAGCAGCCAGGACAGGGCAGGGCCCCAGCATTTT
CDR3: CASSQDRAGPQHF

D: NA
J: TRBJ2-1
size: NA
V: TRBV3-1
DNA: TGTGCCAGCAGCCCTCGTCAGGATGAGCAGTTCTTC
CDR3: CASSPRQDEQFF

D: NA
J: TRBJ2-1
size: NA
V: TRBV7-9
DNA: TGTGCCAGCAGCTTCACAGGACCGAACTACAATGAGCAGTTCTTC
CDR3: CASSFTGPNYNEQFF

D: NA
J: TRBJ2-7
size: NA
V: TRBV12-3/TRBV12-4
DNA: TGTGCCAGCAGTTGGACCCTCTACGAGCAGTACTTC
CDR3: CASSWTLYEQYF

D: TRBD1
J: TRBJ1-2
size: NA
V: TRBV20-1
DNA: TGCAGTGCAAACCCGGGACAGGGGTCGTTACGTGGCTACACCTTC
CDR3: CSANPGQGSLRGYTF

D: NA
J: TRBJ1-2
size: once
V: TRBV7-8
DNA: TGTGCCAGCAGCCAGAGGGGTGGCTACACCTTC
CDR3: CASSQRGGYTF

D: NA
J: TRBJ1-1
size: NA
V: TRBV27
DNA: TGTGCCAGCAGGGACTGGGCAGTGAACACTGAAGCTTTCTTT
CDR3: CASRDWAVNTEAFF

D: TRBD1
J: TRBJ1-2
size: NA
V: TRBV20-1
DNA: TGCAGTGCAAGCCCCTTAGGGGGCGTGGGGGGCTACACCTTC
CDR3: CSASPLGGVGGYTF

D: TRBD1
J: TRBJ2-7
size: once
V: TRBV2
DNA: TGTGCCAGCAGTGTTATCCGGGACAGCTCCTACGAGCAGTACTTC
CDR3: CASSVIRDSSYEQYF

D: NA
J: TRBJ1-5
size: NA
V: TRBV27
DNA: TGTGCCAGCAGTCCTTTCGCGGGAAGCAATCAGCCCCAGCATTTT
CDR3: CASSPFAGSNQPQHF

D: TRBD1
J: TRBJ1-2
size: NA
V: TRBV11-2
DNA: TGTGCCAGCAGCCGCATCAAGGGACAGCGCTATGGCTACACCTTC
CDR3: CASSRIKGQRYGYTF

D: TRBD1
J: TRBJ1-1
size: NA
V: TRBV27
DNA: TGTGCCAGCCAACAGGGGTTCTACACTGAAGCTTTCTTT
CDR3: CASQQGFYTEAFF

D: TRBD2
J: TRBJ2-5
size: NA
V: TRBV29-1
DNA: TGCAGCGTTGAAGGCGGGAGGGCCGGAGAGACCCAGTACTTC
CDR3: CSVEGGRAGETQYF

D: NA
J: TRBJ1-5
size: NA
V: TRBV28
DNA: TGTGCCAGCAGTTTACGGGGGGCTGGCAATCAGCCCCAGCATTTT
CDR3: CASSLRGAGNQPQHF

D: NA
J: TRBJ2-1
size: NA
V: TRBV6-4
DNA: TGTGCCAGCAGTCTACAGGACGGGGATGGGGACAATGAGCAGTTCTTC
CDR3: CASSLQDGDGDNEQFF

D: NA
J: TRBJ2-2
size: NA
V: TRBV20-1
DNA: TGCAGTGCTCCCCTTACGGGGGAGCTGTTTTTT
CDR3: CSAPLTGELFF

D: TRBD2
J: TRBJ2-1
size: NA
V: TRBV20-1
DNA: TGCAGTGCTAGTGTAGCGGGAGACCTCTACAATGAGCAGTTCTTC
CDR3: CSASVAGDLYNEQFF

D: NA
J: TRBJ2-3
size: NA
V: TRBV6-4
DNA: TGTGCCAGCAGTGACTCTGGCTCCACAGATACGCAGTATTTT
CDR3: CASSDSGSTDTQYF

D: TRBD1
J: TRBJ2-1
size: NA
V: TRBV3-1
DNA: TGTGCCAGCAGCCACCAAGGCCCGAGACAGGGGGGTGCCTACAATGAGCAGTTCTTC
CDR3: CASSHQGPRQGGAYNEQFF

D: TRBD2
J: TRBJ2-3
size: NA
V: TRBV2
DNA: TGTGCCAGCAGTGATCCGGGACTAGCGGGAGATAAAGATACGCAGTATTTT
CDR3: CASSDPGLAGDKDTQYF

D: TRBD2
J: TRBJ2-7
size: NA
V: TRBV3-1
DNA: TGTGCCAGCAGCCAAAAACTAGCGGGAGGCGAGCAGTACTTC
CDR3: CASSQKLAGGEQYF

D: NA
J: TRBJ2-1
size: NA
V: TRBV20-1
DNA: TGCAGTGCTCGAGCCCAGGGGGAGCAGTTCTTC
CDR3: CSARAQGEQFF

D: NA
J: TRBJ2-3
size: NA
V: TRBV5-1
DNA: TGCGCCAGCACCATGGGGGTGACAGGCACAGATACGCAGTATTTT
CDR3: CASTMGVTGTDTQYF

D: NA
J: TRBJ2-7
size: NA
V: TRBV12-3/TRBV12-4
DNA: TGTGCCAGCAGTCTCTTAGCCGCGTTCTACGAGCAGTACTTC
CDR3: CASSLLAAFYEQYF

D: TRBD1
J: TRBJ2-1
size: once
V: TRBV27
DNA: TGTGCCAGCAGTTTCCAGGGGGCCGGGGAGCAGTTCTTC
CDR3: CASSFQGAGEQFF

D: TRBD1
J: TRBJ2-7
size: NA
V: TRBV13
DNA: TGTGCCAGCAGCTTAGGCCTGGGGACAGTTTACGAGCAGTACTTC
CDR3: CASSLGLGTVYEQYF

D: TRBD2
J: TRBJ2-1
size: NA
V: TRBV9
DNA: TGTGCCAGCAGCGTGAGCGGGAGGTTCGATGAGCAGTTCTTC
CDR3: CASSVSGRFDEQFF

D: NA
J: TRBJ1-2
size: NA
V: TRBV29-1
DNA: TGCAGCGCCTCCCCGGGGGGCTCGTTACCCTATGGCTACACCTTC
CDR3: CSASPGGSLPYGYTF

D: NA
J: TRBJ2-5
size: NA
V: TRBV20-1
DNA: TGCAGTGCTACGGTCCGGAGGCCTGGGGAGACCCAGTACTTC
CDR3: CSATVRRPGETQYF

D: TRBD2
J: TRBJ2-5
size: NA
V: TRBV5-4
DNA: TGTGCCAGCAGCACACTCGGACTAGCGGGGTTGCCCCAAGAGACCCAGTACTTC
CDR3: CASSTLGLAGLPQETQYF

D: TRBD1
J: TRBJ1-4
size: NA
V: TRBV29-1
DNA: TGCAGCGCAACCGGGACAGGGGGAAAACTGTTTTTT
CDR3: CSATGTGGKLFF

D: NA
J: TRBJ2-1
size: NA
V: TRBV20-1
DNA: TGCAGTGCTAAAGACTACCAGTCCTACAATGAGCAGTTCTTC
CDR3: CSAKDYQSYNEQFF

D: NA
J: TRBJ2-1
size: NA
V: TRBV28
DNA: TGTGCCAGCAGACCAGGGTACTCCAATGAGCAGTTCTTC
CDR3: CASRPGYSNEQFF

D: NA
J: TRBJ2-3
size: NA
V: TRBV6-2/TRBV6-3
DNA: TGTGCCAGCAGCGACTCAACTAGCACAGATACGCAGTATTTT
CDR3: CASSDSTSTDTQYF

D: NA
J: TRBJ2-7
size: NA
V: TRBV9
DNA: TGTGCCAGCAGCTCCGGGGGAGTGGCGTACGAGCAGTACTTC
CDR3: CASSSGGVAYEQYF

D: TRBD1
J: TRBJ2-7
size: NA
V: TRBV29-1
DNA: TGCAGCGTGTTTGGACAGGGGCCCTACGAGCAGTACTTC
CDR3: CSVFGQGPYEQYF

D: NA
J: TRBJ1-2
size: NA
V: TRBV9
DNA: TGTGCCAGCAGCGCAGATCCTACTGACAGCCTCTATGGCTACACCTTC
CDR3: CASSADPTDSLYGYTF

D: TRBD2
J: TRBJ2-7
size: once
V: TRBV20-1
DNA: TGCAGTGCTAGAGATTCGACTAGCGGGAGTCCAACCTACGAGCAGTACTTC
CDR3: CSARDSTSGSPTYEQYF

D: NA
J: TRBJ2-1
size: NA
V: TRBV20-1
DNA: TGCAGTGCTAGACGTGTAGCTTTCTACAATGAGCAGTTCTTC
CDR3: CSARRVAFYNEQFF

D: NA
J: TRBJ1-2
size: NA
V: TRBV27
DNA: TGTGCCAGCAGTTTATGTGCGCATTGCTATGGCTACACCTTC
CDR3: CASSLCAHCYGYTF

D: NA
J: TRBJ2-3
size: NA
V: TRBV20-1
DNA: TGCAGTGCTAGAGTGCGGCCTGCTGCGCAGGATACGCAGTATTTT
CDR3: CSARVRPAAQDTQYF

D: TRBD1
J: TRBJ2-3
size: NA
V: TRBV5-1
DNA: TGCGCCAGCAGCTGGGGACAGCCAGATACGCAGTATTTT
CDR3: CASSWGQPDTQYF

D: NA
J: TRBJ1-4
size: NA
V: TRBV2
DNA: TGTGCCAGCAGTGACCCTCGACTGGCAACTAATGAAAAACTGTTTTTT
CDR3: CASSDPRLATNEKLFF

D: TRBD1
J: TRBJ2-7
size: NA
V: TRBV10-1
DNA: TGCGCCAGCAGTGAGTCAGTAGACGCGGGACAGGGGTACTTC
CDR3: CASSESVDAGQGYF

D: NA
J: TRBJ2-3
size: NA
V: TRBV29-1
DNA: TGCAGCGTTGATGGGGTTGGTTGGGCAGATACGCAGTATTTT
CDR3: CSVDGVGWADTQYF

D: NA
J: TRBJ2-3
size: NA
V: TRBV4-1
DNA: TGCGCCAGCAGCGAAGCAGTTACGACAGATACGCAGTATTTT
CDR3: CASSEAVTTDTQYF

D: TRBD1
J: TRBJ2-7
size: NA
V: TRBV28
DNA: TGTGCCAGCAGTCTAGACGGGACAGGCTACGAGCAGTACTTC
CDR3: CASSLDGTGYEQYF

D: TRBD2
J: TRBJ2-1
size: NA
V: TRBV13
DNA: TGTGCCAGCAGCCCCGACGGGACTAGCGGGGGGAATGAGCAGTTCTTC
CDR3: CASSPDGTSGGNEQFF

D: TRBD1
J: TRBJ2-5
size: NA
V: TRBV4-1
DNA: TGCGCCAGCAGCCCGGCCGGGACAGGGAAGGAGACCCAGTACTTC
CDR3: CASSPAGTGKETQYF